A single sample is the source of the 5 T cell receptor beta chains below, sequenced in a study of shared clonotypes between healthy human individuals. Naive CD8 cells were CD45RO-negative, positively selected for CCR7, excluding terminally differentiated effector memory CD45RA+ cells. Data came from immunoSEQ multiplex PCR; TCRdb stores just in-frame clones and leaves some out. The table shows about 2.1 million clones, with around 93% occurring only once. Source material: naive CD8+ T cells from PBMCs. The receptors stem from a man aged 18 to 29 in good health. Some clones in this sample may be carry-over from other donors' samples.

This clone has just a few counts. The CDR3 region is CANGRGTEAFF. CDR3 coding DNA: TGTGCTAACGGACGGGGTACTGAAGCTTTCTTT. V gene TRBV2 combines with J gene TRBJ1-1; D ambiguous. The germline gives CDR1 SNHLY, CDR2 FYNNEI. The CDR3 has 11 amino acids.

The rearrangement links TRBV7-9 to TRBJ2-3, with D perhaps matching TRBD2 (5 bases). Germline-derived CDR1 and CDR2 are SEHNR and FQNEAQ (reference sequence). V was pared by 3 bases and J by 5 bases, with 21 bases between. CDR3 length: 17 residues. CDR3 amino acids: CASSFGYAAPEGDTQYF. The CDR3 DNA reads TGTGCCAGCAGCTTTGGATATGCAGCCCCCGAGGGAGATACGCAGTATTTT.

This sequence joins TRBV11-2 and TRBJ1-1; D gene uncertain. This CDR3 region has 14 residues. The germline CDR1 and CDR2 sequences are SGHAT and FQNNGV. V was cut by 1 base and J by 4 bases, with 10 bases left in between. The CDR3: CASSLVVPGTEAFF. The CDR3 DNA follows: TGTGCCAGCAGCTTAGTGGTTCCCGGCACTGAAGCTTTCTTT. Together with reference TRBV11-2 and TRBJ1-1, the CDR3 gives the full variable domain: EAGVAQSPRYKIIEKRQSVAFWCNPISGHATLYWYQQILGQGPKLLIQFQNNGVVDDSQLPKDRFSAERLKGVDSTLKIQPAKLEDSAVYLCASSLVVPGTEAFFGQGTRLTVV.

The chain couples TRBV5-4 to TRBJ2-7; 8 positions agree with TRBD1. CDR1 SGHNT and CDR2 YYREEE come from the germline V gene (reference sequence). This CDR3 contains 15 residues. V lost 0 bases and J lost 2; bases outside the gene matches: 4. This CDR3 is CASSLGTGSPYEQYF. In DNA, the CDR3 is TGTGCCAGCAGCTTGGGGACAGGGAGCCCCTACGAGCAGTACTTC.

The chain carries TRBV7-2 and TRBJ2-7, with a possible D match to TRBD2 (6 bases). V shed 5 bases and J shed 1 base, with 18 bases lying between them. Per germline, CDR1 SGHTA and CDR2 FQGNSA. This CDR3 contains 16 residues. The CDR3: CASSPSGDWGSYEQYF. The CDR3 bases are TGTGCCAGCAGCCCCTCGGGGGATTGGGGGTCCTACGAGCAGTACTTC.